The subject of this entry is one T cell receptor beta chain. The data are from a study of shared clonotypes between healthy human individuals. Trimming took 5 bases from V and 2 from J; bases not matched to a gene: 6. Germline V lookup: CDR1 LNHDA, CDR2 SQIVND (reference sequence). There are 15 residues in the CDR3. Sequenced by immunoSEQ multiplex PCR; TCRdb stores in-frame clones only, minus some. Here the sample spans hundreds of thousands of clones, around 74% being singletons. The TCR sequence derives from a woman aged 25 to 39 in good health. The sample consisted of memory CD4+ T cells sorted from blood. Subset denoted: CD45RA-negative fraction. This chain joins TRBV19 and TRBJ2-1, with 7 bases identical to TRBD1. The CDR3 nucleotides read TGTGCCAGTAGTGCGTCCGGGACAGCCTACAATGAGCAGTTCTTC. Translated, it gives CASSASGTAYNEQFF. The whole variable domain, filled in from reference TRBV19 and TRBJ2-1, reads DGGITQSPKYLFRKEGQNVTLSCEQNLNHDAMYWYRQDPGQGLRLIYYSQIVNDFQKGDIAEGYSVSREKKESFPLTVTSAQKNPTAFYLCASSASGTAYNEQFFGPGTRLTVL.